The 18 T cell receptor beta chains presented below share a single source sample, sequenced in a study of CD8 T cells in Susac syndrome. Random hexamers were used to reverse transcribe roughly 0.45 to 1 ug of RNA. One entry per CDR3 protein results from TCRdb running MiXCR on the immunoSEQ multiplex PCR reads. The table shows some 200,000 distinct CDR3 sequences, with around 93% occurring only once. Material: CD8+ T cells from PBMCs. All receptors come from a human donor with Susac syndrome.

This chain connects TRBV20-1 to TRBJ1-1, with D possibly TRBD1 on 6 matching bases. The germline CDR1 and CDR2 sequences are DFQATT and SNEGSKA (reference sequence). The CDR3 runs 12 residues. V shed 4 bases and J shed 3 bases, with 9 bases lying between them. CDR3 sequence: CSATQGYTEAFF. CDR3 coding DNA: TGCAGTGCTACACAGGGTTACACTGAAGCTTTCTTT.

This rearrangement joins TRBV28 to TRBJ2-3; 11 nucleotides agree with TRBD2. The germline V gene has CDR1 MDHEN and CDR2 SYDVKM. V lost 8 bases, J lost 9 bases, and 16 bases stayed unmatched. The length of the CDR3 is 16 residues. DNA for the CDR3: TGTGCCAGCCACCACCAACTAGCGGGAGACCCTACAACGCAGTATTTT. Translation gives CASHHQLAGDPTTQYF. Full variable domain (outside the CDR3, taken from reference TRBV28 and TRBJ2-3): DVKVTQSSRYLVKRTGEKVFLECVQDMDHENMFWYRQDPGLGLRLIYFSYDVKMKEKGDIPEGYSVSREKKERFSLILESASTNQTSMYLCASHHQLAGDPTTQYFGPGTRLTVL.

The chain is built from TRBV20-1 and TRBJ1-1; D is perhaps TRBD1 (6 bases). Germline loops: CDR1 DFQATT, CDR2 SNEGSKA (reference sequence). V lost 3 bases, J lost 3 bases, and 11 bases lay in between. This CDR3 region has 13 residues. The CDR3 region is CSARGGADTEAFF. CDR3 bases: TGCAGTGCTAGGGGGGGGGCAGACACTGAAGCTTTCTTT.

The chain employs TRBV29-1 and TRBJ2-7; TRBD2 matches 14 bases. After removal of 7 bases from V and 3 bases from J, the junction contained 5 bases not matched to a gene. Germline V gene data show CDR1 as SQVTM and CDR2 as ANQGSEA. CDR3 length: 14 residues. The CDR3 DNA follows: TGCAGCGCCGCGGGACTAGCGGGAGTCTACGAGCAGTACTTC. The encoded protein is CSAAGLAGVYEQYF.

This clonotype came up a few times. The chain joins TRBV13 to TRBJ2-1; D is ambiguous. The CDR3 consists of 13 residues. Trimming took off 1 base at V and 5 bases at J, with 6 bases between the two ends. The germline V gene encodes CDR1 PRHDT and CDR2 FYEKMQ (reference sequence). The CDR3 sequence is CASSLALDNEQFF. The CDR3 DNA reads TGTGCCAGCAGCTTAGCACTTGACAATGAGCAGTTCTTC.

This clonotype has a single count. The rearrangement uses TRBV5-6 and TRBJ2-7; 9 bases agree with TRBD1. This CDR3 comprises 15 residues. CDR1 and CDR2 (germline): SGHDT, YYEEEE. Trimming cost V 2 bases and J 5 bases; bases outside gene matches: 8. CDR3 DNA: TGTGCCAGCAGCTTTGTGGGACAGGGAGGTAACGAGCAGTACTTC. This translates into CASSFVGQGGNEQYF.

J is TRBJ2-1 and V is TRBV13; no clear D. The germline V gene has CDR1 PRHDT and CDR2 FYEKMQ (reference sequence). V was cut by 5 bases and J by 4 bases, with 12 bases left in between. CDR3 length equals 14 residues. DNA for the CDR3: TGTGCCAGCAGCGATGGCCCCTATTACAATGAGCAGTTCTTC. It specifies CASSDGPYYNEQFF.

The V call is TRBV29-1, the J call TRBJ2-5; 10 positions match TRBD1. CDR1 and CDR2 (germline): SQVTM, ANQGSEA. There are 14 residues in the CDR3. Trimming took 5 bases from V and 5 from J; bases not matched to a gene: 8. Here the CDR3 reads CSVPLPGQGETQYF. The CDR3 region has the DNA TGCAGCGTTCCCTTGCCGGGACAGGGGGAGACCCAGTACTTC. Based on the CDR3 plus reference TRBV29-1 and TRBJ2-5, the full variable domain is SAVISQKPSRDICQRGTSLTIQCQVDSQVTMMFWYRQQPGQSLTLIATANQGSEATYESGFVIDKFPISRPNLTFSTLTVSNMSPEDSSIYLCSVPLPGQGETQYFGPGTRLLVL.

The CDR3, as DNA: TGTGCCAGTAGCCCAACCCATACCTACAATGAGCAGTTCTTC. Its translation is CASSPTHTYNEQFF. The chain couples TRBV19 to TRBJ2-1; the D is unclear. CDR1 is LNHDA, CDR2 SQIVND, per germline (reference sequence). Trimming took 6 bases from V and 2 from J, leaving 11 bases between them. The CDR3 extends over 14 amino acids.

The chain carries TRBV29-1 and TRBJ2-2, with D perhaps TRBD2 (6 bases). Germline assignment: CDR1 SQVTM and CDR2 ANQGSEA. The CDR3 length is 16 residues. V was clipped by 6 bases and J by 2 bases, with 19 bases between them. The CDR3 region is CSVENVGGINTGELFF. Here the CDR3 DNA reads TGCAGCGTCGAAAACGTAGGCGGGATTAACACCGGGGAGCTGTTTTTT.

This chain connects TRBV12-3 or TRBV12-4 to TRBJ1-2; D call uncertain. Trimming took off 4 bases at V and 4 bases at J, with 10 bases between the two ends. This CDR3 spans 13 amino acids. CDR3 loop: CASSSTEIYGYTF. The CDR3 DNA reads TGTGCCAGCAGTTCCACAGAAATCTATGGCTACACCTTC.

V and J are TRBV28 and TRBJ2-3; no reliable D call. The CDR3 runs 18 residues. V lost 8 bases to trimming and J lost 1 base, with 25 bases between them. Germline loops: CDR1 MDHEN, CDR2 SYDVKM. CDR3 sequence: CASFRPSPQSLRTDTQYF. The CDR3 DNA reads TGTGCCAGCTTTCGGCCGTCACCGCAGAGTCTTCGCACAGATACGCAGTATTTT. Looking up the rest from reference TRBV28 and TRBJ2-3 gives the full variable domain: DVKVTQSSRYLVKRTGEKVFLECVQDMDHENMFWYRQDPGLGLRLIYFSYDVKMKEKGDIPEGYSVSREKKERFSLILESASTNQTSMYLCASFRPSPQSLRTDTQYFGPGTRLTVL.

V is TRBV9 and J is TRBJ2-1, with 12 bases lining up with TRBD2. The V gene end was trimmed by 5 bases and the J gene end by 8 bases; junction bases not matched to a gene: 11. Germline V gene sequence: CDR1 SGDLS, CDR2 YYNGEE. CDR3 size: 16 residues. The CDR3 sequence: CASSQGWTSGTDEQFF. As DNA, the CDR3 is TGTGCCAGCAGTCAAGGATGGACTAGCGGGACCGATGAGCAGTTCTTC. Combining the CDR3 with reference TRBV9 and TRBJ2-1 gives the whole variable domain DSGVTQTPKHLITATGQRVTLRCSPRSGDLSVYWYQQSLDQGLQFLIQYYNGEERAKGNILERFSAQQFPDLHSELNLSSLELGDSALYFCASSQGWTSGTDEQFFGPGTRLTVL.

V usage is TRBV11-2 and J usage is TRBJ2-7, with 8 nucleotides matching TRBD1. J gave up 12 bases and V 4 bases, and 14 bases lay outside the gene matches. CDR3 length: 14 amino acids. Germline CDR1 and CDR2: SGHAT and FQNNGV. The CDR3 loop is CASSSGTGDLWAYF. In nucleotides, the CDR3 is TGTGCCAGCAGCTCCGGGACAGGCGATTTATGGGCGTACTTC.

The gene calls are TRBV7-6 and TRBJ2-1; 13 bases fit TRBD2. CDR1 and CDR2 from the germline V gene are SGHVS and FNYEAQ. After removal of 5 bases from V and 6 bases from J, the junction contained 4 bases not matched to a gene. The CDR3 has 15 residues. This CDR3 is CASSGLAGESNEQFF. The CDR3 nucleotides read TGTGCCAGCAGCGGACTAGCGGGAGAGTCCAATGAGCAGTTCTTC.

The chain is built from TRBV4-2 and TRBJ2-1; 11 positions match TRBD2. This CDR3 has 18 residues. Unmatched junction bases numbered 9, after V lost 0 bases and J lost 5 bases. Per germline, CDR1 LGHNA and CDR2 YNFKEQ. The CDR3, as DNA: TGTGCCAGCAGCCAAGATCACCCCGGGACTAGCGGTCACAATGAGCAGTTCTTC. This codes for CASSQDHPGTSGHNEQFF.

This chain uses TRBV20-1 with TRBJ2-7; 9 bases are a match to TRBD1. V lost 6 bases, J lost 0 bases, and 6 bases stayed unmatched. Germline CDR1 DFQATT, CDR2 SNEGSKA (reference sequence). CDR3 length equals 14 residues. This CDR3 is CSAAGTGNSYEQYF. CDR3 nucleotide sequence: TGCAGTGCCGCCGGGACAGGGAACTCCTACGAGCAGTACTTC.

This chain connects TRBV5-8 to TRBJ2-3; unclear D gene. The CDR3 is 16 amino acids. V was clipped by 3 bases and J by 1 base, with 15 bases between them. CDR1 is SGHTS, CDR2 YDEGEE, per germline. CDR3 in amino acids: CASSSLMISGTDTQYF. CDR3 sequence (DNA): TGTGCCAGCAGCTCTCTGATGATTTCTGGCACAGATACGCAGTATTTT.